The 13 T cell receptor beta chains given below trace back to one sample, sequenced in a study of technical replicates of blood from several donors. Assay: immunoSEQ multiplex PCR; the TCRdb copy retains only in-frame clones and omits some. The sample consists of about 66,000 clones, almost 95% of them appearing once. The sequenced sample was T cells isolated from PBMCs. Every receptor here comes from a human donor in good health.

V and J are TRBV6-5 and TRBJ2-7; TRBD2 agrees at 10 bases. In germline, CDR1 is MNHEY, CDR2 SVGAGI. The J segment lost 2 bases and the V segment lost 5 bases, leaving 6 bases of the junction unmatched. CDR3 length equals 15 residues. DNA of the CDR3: TGTGCCAGCAGTGCCCGGACTAGCGGCACCTACGAGCAGTACTTC. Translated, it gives CASSARTSGTYEQYF.

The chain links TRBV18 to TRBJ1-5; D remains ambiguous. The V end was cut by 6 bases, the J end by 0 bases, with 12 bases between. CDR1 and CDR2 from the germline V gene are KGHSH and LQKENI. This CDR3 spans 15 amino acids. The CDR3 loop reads CASSTTGDSNQPQHF. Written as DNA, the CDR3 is TGTGCCAGCTCGACAACCGGGGATAGCAATCAGCCCCAGCATTTT. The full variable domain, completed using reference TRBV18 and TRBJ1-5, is NAGVMQNPRHLVRRRGQEARLRCSPMKGHSHVYWYRQLPEEGLKFMVYLQKENIIDESGMPKERFSAEFPKEGPSILRIQQVVRGDSAAYFCASSTTGDSNQPQHFGDGTRLSIL.

CDR3 sequence reads: CASSLSITGLNTEAFF. The CDR3 DNA sequence: TGTGCCAGCAGTTTATCGATAACAGGGCTGAACACTGAAGCTTTCTTT. This chain links TRBV27 with TRBJ1-1, with a weak D call TRBD1 (6 bases). The CDR3 totals 16 residues. V was trimmed by 0 bases and J by 0 bases, leaving 11 bases between them. The V gene's germline CDR1 is MNHEY and CDR2 SMNVEV (reference sequence).

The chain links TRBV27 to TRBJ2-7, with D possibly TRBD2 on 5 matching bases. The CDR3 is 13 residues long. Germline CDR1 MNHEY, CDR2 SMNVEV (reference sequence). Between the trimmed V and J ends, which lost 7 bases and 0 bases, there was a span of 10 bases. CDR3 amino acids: CASKGAISYEQYF. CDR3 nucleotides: TGTGCCAGCAAGGGAGCGATCTCCTACGAGCAGTACTTC.

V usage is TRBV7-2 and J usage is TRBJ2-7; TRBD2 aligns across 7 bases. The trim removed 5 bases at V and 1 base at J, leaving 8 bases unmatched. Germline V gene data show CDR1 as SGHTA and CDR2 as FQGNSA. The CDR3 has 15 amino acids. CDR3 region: CASSPILGGSYEQYF. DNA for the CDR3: TGTGCCAGCAGCCCGATACTGGGGGGGTCCTACGAGCAGTACTTC.

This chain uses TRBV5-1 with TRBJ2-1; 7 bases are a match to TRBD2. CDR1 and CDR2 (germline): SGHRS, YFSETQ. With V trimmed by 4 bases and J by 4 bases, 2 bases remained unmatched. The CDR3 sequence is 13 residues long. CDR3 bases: TGCGCCAGCAGCGCGGGAGAATACAATGAGCAGTTCTTC. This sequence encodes CASSAGEYNEQFF.

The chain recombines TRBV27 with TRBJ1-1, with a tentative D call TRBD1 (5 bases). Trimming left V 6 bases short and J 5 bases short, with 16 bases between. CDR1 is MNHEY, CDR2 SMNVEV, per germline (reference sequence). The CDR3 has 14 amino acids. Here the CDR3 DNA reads TGTGCCAGCAGGCCGCTGGGGGAGGGAACTGAAGCTTTCTTT. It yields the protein CASRPLGEGTEAFF.

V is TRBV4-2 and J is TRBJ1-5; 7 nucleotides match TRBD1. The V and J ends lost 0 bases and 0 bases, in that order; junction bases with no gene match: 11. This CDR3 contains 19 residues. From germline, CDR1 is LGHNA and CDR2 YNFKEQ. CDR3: CASSQDGGDRLFSNQPQHF. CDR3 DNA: TGTGCCAGCAGCCAAGATGGTGGGGACAGACTTTTTAGCAATCAGCCCCAGCATTTT.

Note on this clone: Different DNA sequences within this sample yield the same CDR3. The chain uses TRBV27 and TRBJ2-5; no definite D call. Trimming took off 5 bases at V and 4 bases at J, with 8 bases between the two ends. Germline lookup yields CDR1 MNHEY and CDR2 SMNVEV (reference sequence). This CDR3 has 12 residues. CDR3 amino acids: CASSPLGETQYF. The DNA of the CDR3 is TGTGCCAGCAGTCCCCTCGGAGAGACCCAGTACTTC.

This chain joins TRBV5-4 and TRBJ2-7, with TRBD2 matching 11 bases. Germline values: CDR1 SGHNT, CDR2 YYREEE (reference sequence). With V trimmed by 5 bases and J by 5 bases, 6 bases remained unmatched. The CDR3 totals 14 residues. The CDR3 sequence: CASRNTSGRDEQYF. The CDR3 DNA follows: TGTGCCAGCAGGAATACTAGCGGGAGAGACGAGCAGTACTTC. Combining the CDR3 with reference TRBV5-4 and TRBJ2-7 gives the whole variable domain ETGVTQSPTHLIKTRGQQVTLRCSSQSGHNTVSWYQQALGQGPQFIFQYYREEENGRGNFPPRFSGLQFPNYSSELNVNALELDDSALYLCASRNTSGRDEQYFGPGTRLTVT.

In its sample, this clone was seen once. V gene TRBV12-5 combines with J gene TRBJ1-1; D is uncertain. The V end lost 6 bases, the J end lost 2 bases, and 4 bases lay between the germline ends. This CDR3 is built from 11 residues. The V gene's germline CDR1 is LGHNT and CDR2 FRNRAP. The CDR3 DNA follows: TGTGCTAGTGGCCAAAACACTGAAGCTTTCTTT. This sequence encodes CASGQNTEAFF. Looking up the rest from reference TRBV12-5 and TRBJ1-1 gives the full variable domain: DARVTQTPRHKVTEMGQEVTMRCQPILGHNTVFWYRQTMMQGLELLAYFRNRAPLDDSGMPKDRFSAEMPDATLATLKIQPSEPRDSAVYFCASGQNTEAFFGQGTRLTVV.

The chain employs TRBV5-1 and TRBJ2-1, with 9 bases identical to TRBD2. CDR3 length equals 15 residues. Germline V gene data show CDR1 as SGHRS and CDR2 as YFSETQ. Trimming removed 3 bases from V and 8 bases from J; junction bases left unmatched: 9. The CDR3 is CASSSGTSFIDEQFF. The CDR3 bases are TGCGCCAGCAGCTCGGGGACTAGCTTCATCGATGAGCAGTTCTTC. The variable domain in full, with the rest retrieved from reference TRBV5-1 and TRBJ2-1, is KAGVTQTPRYLIKTRGQQVTLSCSPISGHRSVSWYQQTPGQGLQFLFEYFSETQRNKGNFPGRFSGRQFSNSRSEMNVSTLELGDSALYLCASSSGTSFIDEQFFGPGTRLTVL.

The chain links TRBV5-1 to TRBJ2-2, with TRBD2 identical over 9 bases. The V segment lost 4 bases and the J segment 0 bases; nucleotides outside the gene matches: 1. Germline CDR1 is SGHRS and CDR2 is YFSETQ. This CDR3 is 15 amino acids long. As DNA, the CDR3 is TGCGCCAGCAGCCTAGCGGGGACGAACACCGGGGAGCTGTTTTTT. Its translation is CASSLAGTNTGELFF.